The rows below give T cell receptor beta chains drawn from one sample of a study of cytomegalovirus exposure and HLA in healthy donors. The repertoire was sequenced with immunoSEQ multiplex PCR; TCRdb's copy has only in-frame clones and lacks some. The table includes approximately 150,000 clones, about 84% detected once. Specimen: PBMCs. The receptors stem from a male donor in good health and CMV-seronegative. CDR3s include the opening cysteine and the closing phenylalanine or tryptophan. A D gene is named only where the DNA matches it firmly. Clone size is given for some rows only: seen once, a few or many times, or a class if the clone is expanded.

cdr3_aa | cdr3_nt | clone_size | j_call | v_call | d_call
CASSPKALAAGGTQETQYF | TGTGCCAGCTCACCAAAGGCTTTGGCGGCCGGGGGGACACAAGAGACCCAGTACTTC | - | TRBJ2-5 | TRBV18 | -
CSVVSGNTGELFF | TGCAGCGTTGTTTCAGGCAACACCGGGGAGCTGTTTTTT | - | TRBJ2-2 | TRBV29-1 | -
CASSLTGDTEAFF | TGTGCCAGCAGCCTCACAGGGGACACTGAAGCTTTCTTT | - | TRBJ1-1 | TRBV6-1 | TRBD1
CASSRLGLAGDNEQFF | TGTGCCAGCAGCCGCCTGGGACTAGCGGGAGACAATGAGCAGTTCTTC | - | TRBJ2-1 | TRBV7-3 | TRBD2
CASSVAGGNTEAFF | TGTGCCAGCAGCGTAGCGGGGGGGAACACTGAAGCTTTCTTT | - | TRBJ1-1 | TRBV9 | -
CASSLARGRGDTQYF | TGCGCCAGCAGCTTGGCCAGGGGGCGCGGAGATACGCAGTATTTT | - | TRBJ2-3 | TRBV5-1 | TRBD1
CASSLWPATNEKLFF | TGTGCCAGCAGTTTATGGCCGGCAACTAATGAAAAACTGTTTTTT | - | TRBJ1-4 | TRBV28 | -
CASSLTVGRNTEAFF | TGTGCCAGCAGCTTAACCGTAGGGAGGAACACTGAAGCTTTCTTT | once | TRBJ1-1 | TRBV7-9 | -
CASSQGGGGPSYEQYF | TGCGCCAGCAGCCAAGGAGGGGGGGGGCCGAGCTACGAGCAGTACTTC | - | TRBJ2-7 | TRBV4-3 | -
CASSFVETSEQYF | TGTGCCAGCAGTTTCGTTGAGACTTCAGAGCAGTACTTC | - | TRBJ2-7 | TRBV27 | -
CASSPVGQGAPDTQYF | TGCGCCAGCAGCCCTGTAGGACAGGGGGCGCCTGATACGCAGTATTTT | - | TRBJ2-3 | TRBV4-1 | TRBD1
CASRPGTSGYNEQFF | TGTGCCAGCAGACCCGGGACTAGCGGGTACAATGAGCAGTTCTTC | - | TRBJ2-1 | TRBV28 | TRBD2
CASSLGVGAAGNTIYF | TGTGCCAGCAGCTTAGGCGTGGGGGCGGCTGGAAACACCATATATTTT | - | TRBJ1-3 | TRBV7-9 | -
CASSQEPLAGVIGGQVDEQFF | TGCGCCAGCAGCCAAGAACCCTTAGCGGGAGTGATAGGGGGCCAGGTGGATGAGCAGTTCTTC | - | TRBJ2-1 | TRBV5-1 | TRBD2
CASRSLLAGVHYEQYF | TGTGCAAGTCGCTCCCTCTTAGCGGGGGTGCACTACGAGCAGTACTTC | - | TRBJ2-7 | TRBV12-2 | -
CASSKGTSGGSAPYNEQFF | TGCGCCAGCAGCAAGGGGACTAGCGGGGGGTCCGCCCCCTACAATGAGCAGTTCTTC | - | TRBJ2-1 | TRBV4-1 | TRBD2
CASSRRGSPGRETNEKLFF | TGTGCCAGCAGTAGAAGGGGATCCCCAGGTCGGGAGACTAATGAAAAACTGTTTTTT | - | TRBJ1-4 | TRBV27 | -
CASSLGLAGGPADTQYF | TGTGCCAGCAGCTTAGGGCTAGCGGGGGGGCCGGCCGATACGCAGTATTTT | - | TRBJ2-3 | TRBV7-9 | TRBD2
CASSLWQNTEAFF | TGTGCCAGCAGTTTATGGCAGAACACTGAAGCTTTCTTT | - | TRBJ1-1 | TRBV27 | -
CASQLAWGGKAATEAFF | TGTGCCAGCCAGCTCGCGTGGGGGGGGAAGGCAGCCACTGAAGCTTTCTTT | - | TRBJ1-1 | TRBV19 | -
CASSSDRDSATNEKLFF | TGTGCCAGTAGTTCAGATCGTGACAGCGCAACTAATGAAAAACTGTTTTTT | - | TRBJ1-4 | TRBV19 | -
CSGGAGETQYF | TGCAGCGGGGGGGCCGGTGAGACCCAGTACTTC | - | TRBJ2-5 | TRBV20-1 | TRBD2
CASSLGAGGNSPLHF | TGTGCCAGCAGCTTAGGTGCAGGGGGGAATTCACCCCTCCACTTT | - | TRBJ1-6 | TRBV7-8 | TRBD1
CAWSVGEVIVYF | TGTGCCTGGAGTGTAGGAGAGGTAATCGTCTACTTC | - | TRBJ2-7 | TRBV30 | -
CASSLGHSGNTIYF | TGCGCCAGCAGCTTGGGTCACTCTGGAAACACCATATATTTT | - | TRBJ1-3 | TRBV5-1 | -
CASSSGTSGRGETQYF | TGTGCCAGCAGTTCAGGGACTAGCGGGAGGGGAGAGACCCAGTACTTC | - | TRBJ2-5 | TRBV28 | TRBD2
CASSQVTGGRRYNEQFF | TGCGCCAGCAGCCAAGTGACAGGGGGCAGACGTTACAATGAGCAGTTCTTC | - | TRBJ2-1 | TRBV4-3 | TRBD1
CASRHRGADGYTF | TGTGCCAGCAGGCACAGGGGGGCGGATGGCTACACCTTC | - | TRBJ1-2 | TRBV6-5 | TRBD1
CASRPDRGNTIYF | TGTGCCAGCAGACCGGACAGGGGAAACACCATATATTTT | - | TRBJ1-3 | TRBV6-5 | TRBD1
CASSLKERGIGYEQYF | TGTGCCAGCAGCCTTAAAGAGAGGGGGATCGGCTACGAGCAGTACTTC | - | TRBJ2-7 | TRBV7-6 | -
CASSPQSNYGYTF | TGTGCCAGCAGCCCCCAATCTAACTATGGCTACACCTTC | - | TRBJ1-2 | TRBV11-2 | -
CASNAGGSLEKLFF | TGTGCCAGCAACGCGGGGGGGAGCTTAGAAAAACTGTTTTTT | - | TRBJ1-4 | TRBV9 | -
CASSRTRTGELFF | TGTGCCAGCAGTCGGACACGAACCGGGGAGCTGTTTTTT | - | TRBJ2-2 | TRBV6-5 | -
CASSPGHAYEQYF | TGTGCCAGCAGCCCGGGACACGCATACGAGCAGTACTTC | - | TRBJ2-7 | TRBV5-6 | -
CASSLNQGGYTF | TGCGCCAGCAGCTTAAATCAGGGGGGCTACACCTTC | - | TRBJ1-2 | TRBV5-1 | -
CASSPLGGEAEAFF | TGTGCCAGTAGCCCGTTAGGAGGAGAGGCTGAAGCTTTCTTT | - | TRBJ1-1 | TRBV19 | -
CASSNRGETQYF | TGTGCCAGTAGCAATAGGGGGGAGACCCAGTACTTC | - | TRBJ2-5 | TRBV19 | -
CASSQFTLISSYNSPLHF | TGCGCCAGCAGCCAATTTACGCTTATTAGCTCCTATAATTCACCCCTCCACTTT | - | TRBJ1-6 | TRBV4-1 | -
CASTLSTNTEAFF | TGCGCCAGCACCTTGTCTACGAACACTGAAGCTTTCTTT | - | TRBJ1-1 | TRBV4-3 | -
CASSEQGQGITEAFF | TGTGCCAGCAGTGAACAGGGGCAGGGGATAACTGAAGCTTTCTTT | - | TRBJ1-1 | TRBV2 | -
CASSLVSGSYNEQFF | TGTGCCAGCAGCTTAGTGTCCGGCTCCTACAATGAGCAGTTCTTC | - | TRBJ2-1 | TRBV7-2 | -
CASSLGTSGSGLTQYF | TGTGCCAGCAGCTTGGGAACTAGCGGGAGTGGTCTCACGCAGTATTTT | - | TRBJ2-3 | TRBV5-5 | TRBD2
CASSQENYYGYTF | TGCGCCAGCAGCCAAGAAAACTATTATGGCTACACCTTC | - | TRBJ1-2 | TRBV4-3 | -
CASSVGTSGALTDTQYF | TGTGCCAGCAGCGTAGGAACTAGCGGGGCACTCACAGATACGCAGTATTTT | - | TRBJ2-3 | TRBV9 | TRBD2
CASSEPQGQETQYF | TGTGCCAGCAGTGAACCCCAGGGCCAGGAGACCCAGTACTTC | medium-sized | TRBJ2-5 | TRBV25-1 | -
CASLDRVWFTGELFF | TGTGCCAGCTTAGACAGGGTATGGTTCACCGGGGAGCTGTTTTTT | - | TRBJ2-2 | TRBV6-1 | TRBD1
CASSLTGTGGYEQYF | TGTGCCAGCTCACTCACCGGGACAGGGGGTTACGAGCAGTACTTC | - | TRBJ2-7 | TRBV18 | TRBD1
CASSEGGPDTGELFF | TGTGCCAGCAGCGAGGGAGGGCCGGACACCGGGGAGCTGTTTTTT | few | TRBJ2-2 | TRBV6-5 | TRBD2
CASSYNTDTQYF | TGTGCCAGCAGCTATAACACAGATACGCAGTATTTT | few | TRBJ2-3 | TRBV7-2 | -
CASTGSGYTF | TGTGCCAGCACGGGGAGTGGCTACACCTTC | - | TRBJ1-2 | TRBV19 | -
CASSWTTSGNEQFF | TGTGCCAGCAGTTGGACAACTAGCGGGAATGAGCAGTTCTTC | - | TRBJ2-1 | TRBV6-5 | TRBD2
CASSPDRERSYEQYF | TGTGCCAGCTCACCAGACAGGGAAAGGTCCTACGAGCAGTACTTC | - | TRBJ2-7 | TRBV18 | TRBD1